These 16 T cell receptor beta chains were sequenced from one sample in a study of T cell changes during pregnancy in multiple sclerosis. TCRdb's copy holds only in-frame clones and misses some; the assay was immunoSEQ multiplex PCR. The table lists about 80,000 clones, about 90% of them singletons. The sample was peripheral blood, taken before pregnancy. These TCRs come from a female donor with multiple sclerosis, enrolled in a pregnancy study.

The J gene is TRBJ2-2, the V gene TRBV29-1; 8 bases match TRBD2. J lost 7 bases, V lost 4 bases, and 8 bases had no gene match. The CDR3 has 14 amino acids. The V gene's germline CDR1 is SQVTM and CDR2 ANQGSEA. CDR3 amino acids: CSVVGRGANGELFF. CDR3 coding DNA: TGCAGCGTTGTAGGGCGGGGGGCGAACGGGGAGCTGTTTTTT.

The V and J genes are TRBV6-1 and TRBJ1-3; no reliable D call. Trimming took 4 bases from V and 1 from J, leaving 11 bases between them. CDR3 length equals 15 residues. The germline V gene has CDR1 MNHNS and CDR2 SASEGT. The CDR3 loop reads CASSGLTGSGNTIYF. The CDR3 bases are TGTGCCAGCAGTGGACTCACGGGGTCTGGAAACACCATATATTTT.

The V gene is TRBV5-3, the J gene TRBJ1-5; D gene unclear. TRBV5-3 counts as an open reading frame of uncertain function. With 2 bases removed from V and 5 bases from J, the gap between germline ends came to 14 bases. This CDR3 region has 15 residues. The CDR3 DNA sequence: TGTGCCAGAAGCTTTGTCCGGGGTGAGGATCAGCCCCAGCATTTT. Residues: CARSFVRGEDQPQHF.

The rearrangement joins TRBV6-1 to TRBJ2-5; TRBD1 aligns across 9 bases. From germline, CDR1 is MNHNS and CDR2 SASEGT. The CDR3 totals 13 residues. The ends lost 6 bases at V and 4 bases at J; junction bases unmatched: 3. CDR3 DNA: TGTGCCAGCAGCACGGACAGGGGAGAGACCCAGTACTTC. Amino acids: CASSTDRGETQYF.

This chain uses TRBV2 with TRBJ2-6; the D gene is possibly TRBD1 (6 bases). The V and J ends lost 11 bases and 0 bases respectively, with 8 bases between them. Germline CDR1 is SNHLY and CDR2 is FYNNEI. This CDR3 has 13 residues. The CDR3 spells CAGQSSGANVLTF. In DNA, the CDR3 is TGTGCCGGACAGAGCTCTGGGGCCAACGTCCTGACTTTC.

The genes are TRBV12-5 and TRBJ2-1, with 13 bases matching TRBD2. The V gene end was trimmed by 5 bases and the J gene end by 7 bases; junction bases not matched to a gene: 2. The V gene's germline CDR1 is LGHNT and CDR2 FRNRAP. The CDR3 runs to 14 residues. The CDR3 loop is CASGPGLAGNEQFF. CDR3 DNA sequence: TGTGCTAGTGGTCCGGGACTAGCGGGGAATGAGCAGTTCTTC.

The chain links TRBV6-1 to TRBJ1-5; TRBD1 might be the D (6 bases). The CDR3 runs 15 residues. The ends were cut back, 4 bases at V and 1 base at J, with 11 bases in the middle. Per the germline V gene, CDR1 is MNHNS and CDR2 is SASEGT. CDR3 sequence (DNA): TGTGCCAGCAGTGTGGGGGCTGGGAGCAATCAGCCCCAGCATTTT. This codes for CASSVGAGSNQPQHF.

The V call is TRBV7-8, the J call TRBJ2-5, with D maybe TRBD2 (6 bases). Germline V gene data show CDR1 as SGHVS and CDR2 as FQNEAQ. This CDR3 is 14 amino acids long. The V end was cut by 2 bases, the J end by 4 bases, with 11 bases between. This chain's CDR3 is CASSLRRRGETQYF. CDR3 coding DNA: TGTGCCAGCAGCTTAAGGCGGCGGGGAGAGACCCAGTACTTC.

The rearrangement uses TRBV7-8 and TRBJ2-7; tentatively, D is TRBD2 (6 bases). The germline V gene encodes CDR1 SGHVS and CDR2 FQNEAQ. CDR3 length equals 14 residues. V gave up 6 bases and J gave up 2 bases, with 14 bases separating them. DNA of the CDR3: TGTGCCAGCAGGACCCGGGGCGGGGCCTACGAGCAGTACTTC. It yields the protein CASRTRGGAYEQYF.

CDR3 in amino acids: CASSRDRGGYNEQFF. The CDR3 DNA reads as TGTGCCAGCAGTAGGGATCGGGGGGGCTACAATGAGCAGTTCTTC. The V and J genes are TRBV27 and TRBJ2-1, with 8 bases lining up with TRBD2. Germline V gene sequence: CDR1 MNHEY, CDR2 SMNVEV (reference sequence). Losses at the gene ends were 5 bases for V and 3 bases for J; bases not matched to a gene: 6. The CDR3 extends over 15 amino acids.

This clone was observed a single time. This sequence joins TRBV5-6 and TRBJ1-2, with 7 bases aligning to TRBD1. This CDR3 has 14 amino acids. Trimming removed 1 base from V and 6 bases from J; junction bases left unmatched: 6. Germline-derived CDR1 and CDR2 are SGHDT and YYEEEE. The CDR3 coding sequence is TGTGCCAGCAGCTTGCCTGGCAGGGGGAATGGCTACACCTTC. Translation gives CASSLPGRGNGYTF.

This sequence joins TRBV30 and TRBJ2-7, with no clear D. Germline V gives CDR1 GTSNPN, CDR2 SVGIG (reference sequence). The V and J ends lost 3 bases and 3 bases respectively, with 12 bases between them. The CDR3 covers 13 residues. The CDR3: CAWSGRILYEQYF. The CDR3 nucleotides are TGTGCCTGGAGCGGCAGGATCCTCTACGAGCAGTACTTC.

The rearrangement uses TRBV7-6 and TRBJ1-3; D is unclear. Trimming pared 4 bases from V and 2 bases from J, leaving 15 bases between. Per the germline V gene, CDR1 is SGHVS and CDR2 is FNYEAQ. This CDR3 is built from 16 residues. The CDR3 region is CASSSPGRAAGNTIYF. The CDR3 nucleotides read TGTGCCAGCAGCTCCCCCGGGAGGGCAGCTGGAAACACCATATATTTT.

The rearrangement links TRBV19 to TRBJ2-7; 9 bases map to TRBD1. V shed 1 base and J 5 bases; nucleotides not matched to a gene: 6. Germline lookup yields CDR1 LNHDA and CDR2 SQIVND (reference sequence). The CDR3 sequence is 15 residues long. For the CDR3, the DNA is TGTGCCAGTAGTATAGGACGGGACAGGGTGCACGAGCAGTACTTC. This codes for CASSIGRDRVHEQYF.

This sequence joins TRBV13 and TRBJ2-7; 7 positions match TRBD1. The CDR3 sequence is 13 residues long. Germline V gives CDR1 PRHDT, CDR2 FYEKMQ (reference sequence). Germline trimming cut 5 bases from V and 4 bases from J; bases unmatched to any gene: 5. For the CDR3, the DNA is TGTGCCAGCAGCCCCGGGACAGCTTACGAGCAGTACTTC. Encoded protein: CASSPGTAYEQYF.

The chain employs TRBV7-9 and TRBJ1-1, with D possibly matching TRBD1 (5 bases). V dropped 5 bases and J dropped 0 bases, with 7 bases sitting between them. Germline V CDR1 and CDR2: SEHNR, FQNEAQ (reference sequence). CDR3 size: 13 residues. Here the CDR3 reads CASSKQVNTEAFF. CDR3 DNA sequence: TGTGCCAGCAGCAAACAGGTGAACACTGAAGCTTTCTTT.